This TCR beta chain was found in a study of CD8+ T cells in alopecia areata (dated by TCRdb to 2016 to 2019). In terms of the full investigation: Treated patients were enrolled in an open-label pilot trial of oral tofacitinib at 5 to 10 mg twice daily for moderate-to-severe alopecia areata. To study T cell clonal expansion in alopecia areata, the researchers applied high-throughput TCRbeta sequencing to both the C3H/HeJ mouse model and human patients. Clonality in the scalp was compared among normal scalp (n=4), patchy alopecia areata scalp (n=8), and alopecia totalis/universalis scalp (n=8). TCRbeta CDR3 regions were amplified by immunoSEQ multiplex PCR using 35 Vbeta forward and 13 Jbeta reverse primers. Patients stayed on tofacitinib for 6 to 18 months and then had 6 months of follow-up off drug so that delayed response and recurrence could be assessed. RNA was extracted with the PAXgene miRNA kit for fixed scalp, the miRNeasy kit for PBMCs, and the RNeasy kit for mouse skin. Scalp tissue and sorted CD4+ and CD8+ peripheral blood T cells from patchy and totalis/universalis alopecia areata patients and from healthy controls were covered by human TCRbeta sequencing. Biopsies were taken from tofacitinib-treated patients at baseline and again at 4 and 24 weeks into treatment, and several of those patients also had a later scalp biopsy.

The investigation overall reported the following: Compared with mice, TCR sequences shared between patients were less clear, possibly partly because of HLA diversity across the patient population. Unlike mouse skin, which is dominated by gammadelta T cells, normal human skin has resident alphabeta T cells that are also sequenced, and this complicates analysis of the scalp TCR repertoire. Compared with normal scalp, lesional scalp, particularly in alopecia totalis/universalis, had higher clonality and more expanded CD8+ clones, which suggests antigenic drive.

The library was obtained by the immunoSEQ multiplex PCR assay. For TCR sequencing, RNA was extracted from every sample and reverse transcribed into cDNA to serve as template. First-strand cDNA was synthesized with SuperScript III using a 2:1 mix of oligo-dT and random hexamers. A synthetic immune receptor repertoire was used to gauge amplification bias, and whatever bias remained was removed computationally. As for the original processing: Raw reads were preprocessed to remove errors, and CDR3 was defined according to IMGT conventions as the region from the conserved cysteine to phenylalanine. To get clonality, Shannon entropy was normalized by log2 of the number of productive unique TCRs and the result was subtracted from 1. CD4 or CD8 identity of scalp clones was inferred by cross-referencing scalp TCRbeta sequences with sorted blood CD4 and CD8 repertoires. TCRdb took this table from immuneACCESS and kept in-frame rearrangements with V and J called. Such tables lack part of the clones; where checked against another copy, unresolved V genes explain under half of the gap, and the rest is unexplained. Clone size and the V and J calls come from that table; the DNA yielded D and trimming. For this sample there are about 150,000 clones; more than 75% appear just once. Together, the top ten hold approximately 16% of the sample.

What the time point label conveys for this sample: baseline before oral tofacitinib. Lesional scalp punch biopsies and peripheral blood were obtained from alopecia areata patients. PBMCs were isolated by density centrifugation and stained for CD3, CD4 and CD8, and CD4+ and CD8+ T cells were sorted on a FACSAria. A note on this clone: Which antigen it targets is not known. No much larger clone is present one base from it, and per-base qualities are unavailable.

The TCR originated in a human donor with alopecia areata. This sample comprised CD8+ T cells sorted from blood, obtained at week 0.

CDR3 region: CASSAHAYVDTEAFF. The nucleotide sequence is given as TGTGCCAGCAGTGCCCACGCTTACGTGGACACTGAAGCTTTCTTT. This chain joins TRBV6-1 to TRBJ1-1; the D gene cannot be named for sure. The germline V gene specifies MNHNS as CDR1 and SASEGT as CDR2. Trimming costs V 4 bases and J 3 bases, and their ends lie 15 bases apart. The CDR3 runs 15 amino acids, cysteine and phenylalanine included. Only CDR3 DNA is held: 45 bases, read in frame from base 1.